This T cell receptor beta chain was observed in a study of T cell responses to AZD1222 COVID-19 vaccine. Repertoires were generated with immunoSEQ multiplex PCR, while TCRdb's copy carries only in-frame clones and drops some. Of more than 100,000 clones in the sample, approximately 92% are singletons; the top ten hold approximately 8%. The CDR3 is 18 residues long. V was pared by 0 bases and J by 2 bases, with 9 bases of the junction left unmatched. Germline CDR1 is LNHDA and CDR2 is SQIVND (reference sequence). The starting material was peripheral blood, obtained 28 days after the second AZD1222 dose. The chain joins TRBV19 to TRBJ2-3; 9 bases are shared with TRBD2. The sequence was collected from an adult who received the AZD1222 COVID-19 vaccine. CDR3 sequence: CASSIERASGAFTDTQYF. For the CDR3, the DNA is TGTGCCAGTAGTATAGAACGGGCTAGCGGGGCCTTCACAGATACGCAGTATTTT.